This T cell receptor beta chain appears in the sequencing data of a study of cytomegalovirus exposure and HLA in healthy donors. PCR primers comprised 60 Vbeta and 13 Jbeta primers. The repertoire was sequenced with immunoSEQ multiplex PCR; TCRdb's copy has only in-frame clones and lacks some. Among about 180,000 clones listed, approximately 84% were seen once. Broader study findings: Further analysis was carried out later, and it showed several of the most significant clusters appearing linked to common viral pathogens. TCR beta chains numbering more than 150 were designated cytomegalovirus-associated.

The V and J ends lost 5 bases and 6 bases, in that order; junction bases with no gene match: 8. In germline, CDR1 is SQVTM, CDR2 ANQGSEA. The CDR3 extends over 14 amino acids. About this clone: What it binds is not known.

Everyone who donated was a healthy bone marrow donor. Unrecorded immune exposure was likely among donors, who were nominally healthy when sampled. This TCR came from a girl aged 10-17 years in good health and CMV-seropositive. The chain links TRBV29-1 to TRBJ1-2; TRBD1 matches 11 bases. Sequencing was performed on PBMCs. As DNA, the CDR3 is TGCAGCGTTCGGACAGGGGGCTCTCGGAATGGCTACACCTTC. Encoded protein: CSVRTGGSRNGYTF.